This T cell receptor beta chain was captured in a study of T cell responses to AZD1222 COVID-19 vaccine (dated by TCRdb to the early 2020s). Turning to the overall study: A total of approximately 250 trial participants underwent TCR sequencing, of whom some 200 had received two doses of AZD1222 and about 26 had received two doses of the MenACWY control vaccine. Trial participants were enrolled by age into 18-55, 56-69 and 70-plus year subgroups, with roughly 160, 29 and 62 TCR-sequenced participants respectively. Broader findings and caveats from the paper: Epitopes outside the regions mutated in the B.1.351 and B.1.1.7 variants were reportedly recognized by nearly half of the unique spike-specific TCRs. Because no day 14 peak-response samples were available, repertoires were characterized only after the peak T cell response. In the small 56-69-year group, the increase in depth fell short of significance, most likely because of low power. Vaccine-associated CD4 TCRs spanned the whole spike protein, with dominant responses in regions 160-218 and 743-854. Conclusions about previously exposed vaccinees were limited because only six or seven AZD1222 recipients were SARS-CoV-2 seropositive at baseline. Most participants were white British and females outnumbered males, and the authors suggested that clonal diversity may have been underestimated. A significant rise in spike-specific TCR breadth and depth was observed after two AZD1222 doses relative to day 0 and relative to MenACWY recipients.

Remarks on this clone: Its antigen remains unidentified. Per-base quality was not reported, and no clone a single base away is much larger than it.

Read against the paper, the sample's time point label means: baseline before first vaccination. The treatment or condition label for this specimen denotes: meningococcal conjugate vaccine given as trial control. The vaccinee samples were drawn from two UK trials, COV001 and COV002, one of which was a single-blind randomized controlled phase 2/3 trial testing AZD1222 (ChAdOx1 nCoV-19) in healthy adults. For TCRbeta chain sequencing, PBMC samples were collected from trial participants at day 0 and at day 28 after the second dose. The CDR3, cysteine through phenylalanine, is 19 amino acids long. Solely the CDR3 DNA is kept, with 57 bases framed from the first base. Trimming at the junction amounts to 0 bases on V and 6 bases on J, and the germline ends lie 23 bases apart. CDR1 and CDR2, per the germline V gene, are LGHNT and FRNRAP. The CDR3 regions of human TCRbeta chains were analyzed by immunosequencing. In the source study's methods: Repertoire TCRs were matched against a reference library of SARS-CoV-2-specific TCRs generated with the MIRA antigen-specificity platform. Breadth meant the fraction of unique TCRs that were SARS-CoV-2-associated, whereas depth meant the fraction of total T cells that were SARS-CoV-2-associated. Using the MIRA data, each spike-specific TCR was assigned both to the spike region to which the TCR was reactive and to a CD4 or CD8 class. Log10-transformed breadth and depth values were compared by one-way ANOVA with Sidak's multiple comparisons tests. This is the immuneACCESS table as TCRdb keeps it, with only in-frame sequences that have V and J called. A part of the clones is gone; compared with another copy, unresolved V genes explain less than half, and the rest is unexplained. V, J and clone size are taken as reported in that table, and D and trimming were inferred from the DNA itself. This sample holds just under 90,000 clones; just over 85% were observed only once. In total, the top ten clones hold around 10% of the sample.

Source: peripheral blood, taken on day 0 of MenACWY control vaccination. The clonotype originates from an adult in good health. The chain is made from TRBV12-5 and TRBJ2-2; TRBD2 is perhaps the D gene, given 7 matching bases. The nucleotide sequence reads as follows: TGTGCTAGTGGTTTGGTAGGAGGGGGGGCCGATCCGCAGGCCGGGGAGCTGTTTTTT. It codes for CASGLVGGGADPQAGELFF. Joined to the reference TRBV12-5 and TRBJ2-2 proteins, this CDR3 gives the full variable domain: DARVTQTPRHKVTEMGQEVTMRCQPILGHNTVFWYRQTMMQGLELLAYFRNRAPLDDSGMPKDRFSAEMPDATLATLKIQPSEPRDSAVYFCASGLVGGGADPQAGELFFGEGSRLTVL.